The 5 T cell receptor beta chains given below trace back to one sample, sequenced in a study of monozygotic twins with inflammatory bowel disease. TCRdb re-called the 5' RACE reads and shows each CDR3 protein once, DNA omitted. The sample data list around 450,000 distinct CDR3 sequences. Sequenced: blood. The receptor set was obtained from a human donor with ulcerative colitis or Crohn's disease, or a healthy co-twin of an affected twin (not recorded which).

This chain connects TRBV7-2 to TRBJ1-5. The CDR3 extends over 16 amino acids. Germline V gives CDR1 SGHTA, CDR2 FQGNSA. The CDR3: CASSLRREGPNQPQHF.

The chain couples TRBV2 to TRBJ2-2; the TCRdb call, TRBD1, lacks DNA for checking. The CDR3 is 16 residues long. CDR1 is SNHLY and CDR2 is FYNNEI in the germline V gene. The CDR3 sequence is CASRITGDTNTGELFF. Supplemented by reference TRBV2 and TRBJ2-2, the full variable domain reads EPEVTQTPSHQVTQMGQEVILRCVPISNHLYFYWYRQILGQKVEFLVSFYNNEISEKSEIFDDQFSVERPDGSNFTLKIRSTKLEDSAMYFCASRITGDTNTGELFFGEGSRLTVL.

The CDR3 is CASSPPGQGIYGYTF. The rearrangement uses TRBV7-2 and TRBJ1-2; TCRdb returns TRBD1, unconfirmable since there is no DNA. The germline V gene encodes CDR1 SGHTA and CDR2 FQGNSA. This CDR3 comprises 15 residues.

This chain uses TRBV6-1 with TRBJ1-2. Per germline, CDR1 MNHNS and CDR2 SASEGT. The CDR3 covers 14 residues. The CDR3 protein is CASSTAVGDYGYTF.

The chain recombines TRBV20-1 with TRBJ2-7; TCRdb's assignment of TRBD2 cannot be checked, as there is no DNA. The CDR3 contains 14 residues. CDR1 is DFQATT and CDR2 is SNEGSKA in the germline V gene (reference sequence). The CDR3 sequence: CSATSRGGRLQQYF.